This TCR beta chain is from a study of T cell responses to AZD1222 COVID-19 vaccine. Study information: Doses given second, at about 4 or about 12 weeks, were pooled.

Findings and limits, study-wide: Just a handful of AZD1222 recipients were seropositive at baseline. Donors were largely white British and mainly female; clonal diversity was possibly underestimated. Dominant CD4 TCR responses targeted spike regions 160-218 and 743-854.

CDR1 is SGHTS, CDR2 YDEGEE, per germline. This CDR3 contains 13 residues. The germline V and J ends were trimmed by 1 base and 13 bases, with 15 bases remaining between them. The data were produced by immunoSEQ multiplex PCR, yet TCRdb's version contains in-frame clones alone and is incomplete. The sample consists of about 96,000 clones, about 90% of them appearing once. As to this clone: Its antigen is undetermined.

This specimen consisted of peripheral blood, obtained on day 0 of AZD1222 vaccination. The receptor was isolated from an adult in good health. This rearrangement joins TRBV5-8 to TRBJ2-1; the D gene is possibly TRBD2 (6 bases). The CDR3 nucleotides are TGTGCCAGCAGCTTGAGCTCCCGCGGGAAACAGTTCTTC. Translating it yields CASSLSSRGKQFF.